Listed here are 17 T cell receptor beta chains from one sample, sequenced in a study of blood T cell repertoires in COVID-19. This table comes from immunoSEQ multiplex PCR, and its TCRdb copy is limited to in-frame clones, with some not included. The table lists about 300,000 clones, about 83% of them singletons. Sequences were obtained from peripheral blood. The receptors here all came from a woman in her fifties or sixties with acute or convalescent COVID-19.

This sequence joins TRBV28 and TRBJ2-7, with D tentatively TRBD2 (5 bases). This CDR3 spans 17 amino acids. Germline CDR1 is MDHEN and CDR2 is SYDVKM. Between the trimmed V and J ends, which lost 5 bases and 4 bases, there was a span of 24 bases. For the CDR3, the DNA is TGTGCCAGCAGTCTAGTTATGGTATCGTTTCGGGGTTACGAGCAGTACTTC. This sequence encodes CASSLVMVSFRGYEQYF.

CDR3 loop: CASSISALAGDREQFF. CDR3 bases: TGTGCCAGTAGTATAAGTGCACTAGCGGGAGATCGGGAGCAGTTCTTC. The chain recombines TRBV19 with TRBJ2-1; 11 bases map to TRBD2. Germline loops: CDR1 LNHDA, CDR2 SQIVND (reference sequence). V was pared by 2 bases and J by 10 bases, with 10 bases of the junction left unmatched. This CDR3 spans 16 amino acids.

The chain combines TRBV27 with TRBJ2-1; TRBD2 is a possible D gene (6 bases). CDR3 size: 15 residues. V was shortened by 5 bases and J by 4 bases, with 15 bases between the two germline ends. Germline assignment: CDR1 MNHEY and CDR2 SMNVEV (reference sequence). The CDR3 DNA is TGTGCCAGCAGTACCGGGACTTCTGCATACAATGAGCAGTTCTTC. Protein: CASSTGTSAYNEQFF.

This clone has more than one count but fewer than ten. The DNA of the CDR3 is TGTGCCAGCAGTGGAGTCGGAGTACTGGGGGGTAATTCACCCCTCCACTTT. It translates to CASSGVGVLGGNSPLHF. The chain has TRBV6-1 and TRBJ1-6; tentative D call: TRBD1 (5 bases). The length of the CDR3 is 17 residues. In germline, CDR1 is MNHNS, CDR2 SASEGT. V was clipped by 4 bases and J by 6 bases, with 19 bases between them.

This chain joins TRBV7-3 and TRBJ2-3; maybe TRBD2 (5 bases). With 5 bases removed from V and 2 bases from J, the gap between germline ends came to 14 bases. CDR1 and CDR2 from the germline V gene are SGHTA and FQGTGA. The CDR3 runs 15 residues. The chain's CDR3 is CASSISSAPTDTQYF. The CDR3 DNA is TGTGCCAGCAGCATAAGTAGCGCGCCCACAGATACGCAGTATTTT.

This clone was observed once. This rearrangement joins TRBV27 to TRBJ1-2; no reliable D call. Germline loops: CDR1 MNHEY, CDR2 SMNVEV (reference sequence). The V end lost 3 bases, the J end lost 5 bases, and 10 bases lay between the germline ends. The CDR3 length is 13 residues. The CDR3 nucleotides are TGTGCCAGCAGTTTGACTGTTGGGTATGGCTACACCTTC. Translation: CASSLTVGYGYTF.

This clone was seen a single time. CDR3 region: CASSYTGEANEKLFF. The CDR3 DNA sequence: TGTGCCAGCAGTTATACAGGGGAAGCTAATGAAAAACTGTTTTTT. The chain links TRBV9 to TRBJ1-4, with TRBD1 matching 7 bases. This CDR3 has 15 residues. The V gene end was trimmed by 5 bases and the J gene end by 3 bases; junction bases not matched to a gene: 7. Germline lookup yields CDR1 SGDLS and CDR2 YYNGEE.

The rearrangement uses TRBV27 and TRBJ2-7; 9 bases align to TRBD2. After removal of 5 bases from V and 2 bases from J, the junction contained 7 bases not matched to a gene. The CDR3 is 15 amino acids. Germline assignment: CDR1 MNHEY and CDR2 SMNVEV (reference sequence). In DNA, the CDR3 is TGTGCCAGCAGTCTCACGCCTAGCGGGACCTACGAGCAGTACTTC. This gives the protein CASSLTPSGTYEQYF.

The rearrangement joins TRBV21-1 to TRBJ1-1; the D call of TRBD1 is as the table states it, not checked on the DNA. TRBV21-1 is flagged as a pseudogene. The CDR3 is made up of 16 amino acids. CDR3 in amino acids: CASSKWDTNFNTEAFF. The CDR3 DNA follows: TGTGCCAGCAGCAAATGGGACACTAATTTTAACACTGAAGCTTTCTTT.

V usage is TRBV3-1 (or the pseudogene TRBV3-2) and J usage is TRBJ1-4; unclear D gene. Germline lookup yields CDR1 LGHDT and CDR2 YNNKEL (reference sequence). The CDR3 spans 13 residues. V lost 5 bases, J lost 7 bases, and 11 bases lay in between. The CDR3: CASSTGRAEKLFF. Here the CDR3 DNA reads TGTGCCAGCAGCACCGGGAGGGCTGAAAAACTGTTTTTT.

This clone was seen just once. The V gene is TRBV6-5, the J gene TRBJ1-1, with TRBD1 matching 7 bases. Germline V CDR1 and CDR2: MNHEY, SVGAGI. CDR3 length equals 12 residues. Trimming removed 9 bases from V and 1 base from J; junction bases left unmatched: 2. CDR3 residues: CASRGQNTEAFF. In DNA form, the CDR3 reads TGTGCCAGTAGGGGGCAGAACACTGAAGCTTTCTTT.

The chain is built from TRBV11-2 and TRBJ2-1; TRBD2 matches 9 bases. Losses at the gene ends were 3 bases for V and 4 bases for J; bases not matched to a gene: 7. The CDR3 has 16 residues. CDR1 and CDR2 from the germline V gene are SGHAT and FQNNGV. CDR3 loop: CASSLELAGRYNEQFF. As DNA, the CDR3 is TGTGCCAGCAGCTTGGAACTAGCGGGTAGATACAATGAGCAGTTCTTC.

The chain recombines TRBV25-1 with TRBJ2-7; tentative D call: TRBD2 (5 bases). V was trimmed by 3 bases and J by 7 bases, leaving 19 bases between them. There are 15 residues in the CDR3. Germline V lookup: CDR1 MGHDK, CDR2 SYGVNS. The CDR3 spells CASSDIWPSPGEQYF. The CDR3 nucleotides read TGTGCCAGCAGTGATATCTGGCCCTCACCGGGGGAGCAGTACTTC.

The chain is built from TRBV24-1 and TRBJ2-1, with 12 bases that match TRBD1. In germline, CDR1 is KGHDR, CDR2 SFDVKD. Trimming cost V 3 bases and J 7 bases; bases outside gene matches: 9. The CDR3 consists of 17 residues. The CDR3 protein is CATSDPGTGGDWNEQFF. Written as DNA, the CDR3 is TGTGCCACCAGTGATCCAGGGACAGGGGGCGATTGGAATGAGCAGTTCTTC.

The chain joins TRBV18 to TRBJ2-7, with 12 nucleotides matching TRBD1. With V trimmed by 7 bases and J by 7 bases, 8 bases remained unmatched. The CDR3 loop spans 14 amino acids. Looked up from germline, CDR1 is KGHSH and CDR2 is LQKENI. Written as DNA, the CDR3 is TGTGCCAGCTACCCGGGACAGGGGGCGAGGGAGCAGTACTTC. Translating it yields CASYPGQGAREQYF.

This clone was seen just once. V and J are TRBV7-9 and TRBJ1-6; 10 positions match TRBD1. This CDR3 has 15 residues. V lost 0 bases to trimming and J lost 9 bases; unmatched junction nucleotides: 2. Germline CDR1 and CDR2: SEHNR and FQNEAQ (reference sequence). CDR3 in DNA: TGTGCCAGCAGCTTAGCCGGGACAGGGGTTTCACCCCTCCACTTT. Residues: CASSLAGTGVSPLHF.

The V call is TRBV28, the J call TRBJ2-2; D is possibly TRBD1 (6 bases). CDR1 and CDR2 (germline): MDHEN, SYDVKM. The V gene lost 7 bases and the J gene lost 6 bases, with 12 bases spanning the gap. The length of the CDR3 is 13 residues. CDR3 bases: TGTGCCAGCAACCTTAGGGGGTCCGGGGAGCTGTTTTTT. Translated: CASNLRGSGELFF.